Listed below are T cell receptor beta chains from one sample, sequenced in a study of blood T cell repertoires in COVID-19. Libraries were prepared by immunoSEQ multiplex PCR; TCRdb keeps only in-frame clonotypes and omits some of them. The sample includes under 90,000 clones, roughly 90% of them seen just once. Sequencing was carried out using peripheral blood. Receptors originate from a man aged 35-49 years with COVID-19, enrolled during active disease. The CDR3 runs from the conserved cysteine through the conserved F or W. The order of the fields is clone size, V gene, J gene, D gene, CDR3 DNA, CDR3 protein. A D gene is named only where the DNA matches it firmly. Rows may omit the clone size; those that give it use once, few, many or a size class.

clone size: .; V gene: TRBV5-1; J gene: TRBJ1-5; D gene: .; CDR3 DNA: TGCGCCAGCAGCTTGAATGGTCGGAGTCAGCCCCAGCATTTT; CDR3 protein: CASSLNGRSQPQHF
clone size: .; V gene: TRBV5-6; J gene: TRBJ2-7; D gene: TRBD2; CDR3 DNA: TGTGCCAGCAGCCCGGGGGGATCGGAGCAGTACTTC; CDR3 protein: CASSPGGSEQYF
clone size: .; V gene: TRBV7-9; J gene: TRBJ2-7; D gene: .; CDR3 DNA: TGTGCCAGCAGCCCCCTTGCGGGGGAGCAGTACTTC; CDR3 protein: CASSPLAGEQYF
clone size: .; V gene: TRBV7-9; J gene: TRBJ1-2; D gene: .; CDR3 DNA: TGTGCCAGCAGCTTAGCGAGTGAGGGTGGCTACACCTTC; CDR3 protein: CASSLASEGGYTF
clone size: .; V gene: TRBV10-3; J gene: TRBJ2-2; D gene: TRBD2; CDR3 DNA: TGTGCCATCAGTGAGACTAGCGGGGGTACGAACACCGGGGAGCTGTTTTTT; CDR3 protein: CAISETSGGTNTGELFF
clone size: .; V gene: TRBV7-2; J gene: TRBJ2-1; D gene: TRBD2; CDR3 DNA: TGTGCCAGCAGCTCCAGACTAGCGGGGAAGAATGAGCAGTTCTTC; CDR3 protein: CASSSRLAGKNEQFF
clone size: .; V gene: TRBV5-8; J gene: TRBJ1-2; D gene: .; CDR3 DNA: TGTGCCAGCAGCTTGGAGAGGGAAGGCTACACCTTC; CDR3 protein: CASSLEREGYTF
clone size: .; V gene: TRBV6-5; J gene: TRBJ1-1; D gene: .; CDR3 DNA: TGTGCCAGCCAAACGGGTTTGAACACTGAAGCTTTCTTT; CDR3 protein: CASQTGLNTEAFF
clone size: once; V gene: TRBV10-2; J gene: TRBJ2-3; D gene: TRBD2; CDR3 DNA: TGCGCCAGCAGTGAAACTAGCGTGGTTTTTAATACGCAGTATTTT; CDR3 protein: CASSETSVVFNTQYF
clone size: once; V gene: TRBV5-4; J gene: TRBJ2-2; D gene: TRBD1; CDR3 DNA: TGTGCCAGCAGGTGGGGACAGGGTGGAACCGGGGAGCTGTTTTTT; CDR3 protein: CASRWGQGGTGELFF
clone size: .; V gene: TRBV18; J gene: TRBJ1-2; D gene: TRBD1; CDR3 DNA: TGTGCCAGCTCAACCCGGGACAGGAGCTATGGCTACACCTTC; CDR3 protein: CASSTRDRSYGYTF
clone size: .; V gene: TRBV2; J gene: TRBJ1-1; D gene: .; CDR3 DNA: TGTGCCAGCAGTCCGAGGGCTGCTCTCGGGAACACTGAAGCTTTCTTT; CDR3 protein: CASSPRAALGNTEAFF
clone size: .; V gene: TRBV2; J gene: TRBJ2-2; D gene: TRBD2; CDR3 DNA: TGTGCCAGCAGTGAGCGGGGGGGCCATATCGGGGAGCTGTTTTTT; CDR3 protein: CASSERGGHIGELFF
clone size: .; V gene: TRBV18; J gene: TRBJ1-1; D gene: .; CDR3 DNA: TGTGCCAGCTCACCACAGGGGGAGACCGCCACTGAAGCTTTCTTT; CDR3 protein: CASSPQGETATEAFF
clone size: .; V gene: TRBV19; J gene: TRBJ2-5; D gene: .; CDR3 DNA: TGTGCCAGTAGTCCTCGGCAGGTTCTGGAGACCCAGTACTTC; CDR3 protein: CASSPRQVLETQYF
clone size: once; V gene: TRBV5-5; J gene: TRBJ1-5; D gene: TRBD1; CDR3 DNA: TGTGCCAGCAGCAGGGGACAGGGGGCGGGCAATCAGCCCCAGCATTTT; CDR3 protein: CASSRGQGAGNQPQHF
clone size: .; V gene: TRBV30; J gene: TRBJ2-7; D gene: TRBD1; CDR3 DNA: TGTGCCTGGAGTGTTTTGGTAGGCAAGGGACAGGAATTGTACGAGCAGTACTTC; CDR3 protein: CAWSVLVGKGQELYEQYF
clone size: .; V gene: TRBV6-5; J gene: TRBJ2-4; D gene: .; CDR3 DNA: TGTGCCAGCAGCCAGGACGGGGAAAACATTCAGTACTTC; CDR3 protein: CASSQDGENIQYF
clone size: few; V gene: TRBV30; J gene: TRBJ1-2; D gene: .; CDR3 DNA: TGTGCCTGGAAATGGGGCAGGGGAATCTATGGCTACACCTTC; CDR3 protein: CAWKWGRGIYGYTF
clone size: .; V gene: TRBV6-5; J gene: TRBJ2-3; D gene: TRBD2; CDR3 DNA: TGTGCCAGCAGCGGACTAGCCGCGGGAGATACGCAGTATTTT; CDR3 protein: CASSGLAAGDTQYF
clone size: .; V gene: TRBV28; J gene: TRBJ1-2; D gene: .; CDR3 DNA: TGTGCCAGCAGTTTAGGCTGGGACTCCTATGGCTACACCTTC; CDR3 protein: CASSLGWDSYGYTF
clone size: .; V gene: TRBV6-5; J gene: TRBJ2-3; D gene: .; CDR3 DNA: TGTGCCAGCAGTCCCCGGGACTCCTCCACAGATACGCAGTATTTT; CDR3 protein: CASSPRDSSTDTQYF
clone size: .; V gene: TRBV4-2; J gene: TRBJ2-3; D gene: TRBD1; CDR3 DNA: TGTGCCAGCAGCCCCGAACCACCGGGACAGTCATGGACTGATACGCAGTATTTT; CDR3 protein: CASSPEPPGQSWTDTQYF
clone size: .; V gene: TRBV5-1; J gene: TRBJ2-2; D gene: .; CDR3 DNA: TGCGCCAGCAGCTTGGACAGGGTGAACACCGGGGAGCTGTTTTTT; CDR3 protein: CASSLDRVNTGELFF
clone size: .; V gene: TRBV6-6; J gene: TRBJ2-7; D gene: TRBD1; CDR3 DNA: TGTGCCAGCAGTACCACCGGGACAGGGTACGGCGAGCAGTACTTC; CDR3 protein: CASSTTGTGYGEQYF
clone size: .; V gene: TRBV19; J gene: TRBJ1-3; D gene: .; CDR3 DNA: TGTGCCAGTTATACAGAGTATGGAACAGGGCCTGGAAACACCATATATTTT; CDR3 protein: CASYTEYGTGPGNTIYF
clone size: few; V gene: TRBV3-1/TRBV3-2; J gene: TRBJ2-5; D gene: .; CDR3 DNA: TGTGCCAGTAAAACACAGCACATGGTCCAAGAGACCCAGTACTTC; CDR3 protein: CASKTQHMVQETQYF
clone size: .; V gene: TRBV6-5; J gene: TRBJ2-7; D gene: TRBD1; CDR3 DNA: TGTGCCAGCAGTTACACCAGGGGGTACGAGCAGTACTTC; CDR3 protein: CASSYTRGYEQYF